This T cell receptor beta chain is from a study of human T cells and chemical hapten exposure. Whole-study findings and limits: TCRs above 1 in 1000 frequency did not change with DPC sensitization.

The germline V gene has CDR1 MNHEY and CDR2 SVGAGI. The V and J ends lost 8 bases and 7 bases, in that order; junction bases with no gene match: 4. There are 11 residues in the CDR3. Time point denoted: patch test 1, 2 weeks after DPC sensitization. Treatment described: therapeutic diphenylcyclopropenone sensitization with weekly scalp DPC. In its sample, this clonotype was seen a few times. Its cognate antigen is unknown. TCRdb re-called the RACE reads through MiXCR, storing one row per CDR3 protein. The data show approximately 340,000 distinct CDR3 sequences, under 8% seen once. The material was whole blood, obtained in connection with sensitization to the hapten diphenylcyclopropenone (DPC). The receptor comes from a woman younger than 35 with alopecia areata. Some clones in this sample may be carry-over from other donors' samples. The chain recombines TRBV6-5 with TRBJ1-1; 7 bases line up with TRBD1. The CDR3 spells CASAGGNEAFF. CDR3 in DNA: TGTGCCAGCGCAGGGGGGAATGAAGCTTTCTTT.